The clone carrying this T cell receptor (beta chain) was counted a few times. The antigen is undetermined. The entry originates in a study of T-cell memory formation after mild COVID-19. General study results and limits: CM and EM subsets held most contracting CD4+ clones; EMRA held CD8+ ones. Confirmation of SARS-CoV-2 specificity was lacking for second-wave clones peaking day 37.

Amplification by 5'RACE using constant-segment primers produced TCR alpha and TCR beta cDNA libraries that carried sample barcodes and UMIs. TCRdb ran MiXCR on the 5' RACE reads and lists one entry per CDR3 protein. The sample lists 200,000 to 250,000 distinct CDR3 sequences, 9.4% occurring once. V shed 5 bases and J shed 8 bases, with 12 bases lying between them. This CDR3 has 13 amino acids. The germline V gene has CDR1 SEHNR and CDR2 FQNEAQ (reference sequence). This sequence joins TRBV7-9 and TRBJ1-4, with D perhaps TRBD1 (6 bases). This TCR was recovered from a man aged 18 to 29 who had mild COVID-19 (a few samples of this study predate the infection). Cell type and time point are not known. Sequencing was performed on PBMCs or a T cell subset sorted from them (not recorded which). DNA for the CDR3: TGTGCCAGCAGCCGAGGACAGACAGAAAAACTGTTTTTT. Translated: CASSRGQTEKLFF.